These 10 T cell receptor beta chains came from one sample sequenced in a study of T cell responses to AZD1222 COVID-19 vaccine. Sequenced by immunoSEQ multiplex PCR; TCRdb stores in-frame clones only, minus some. The repertoire has more than 100,000 clones, roughly 90% of them found once; the top ten carry more than 13%. Sequences were derived from peripheral blood, sampled on day 0 of AZD1222 vaccination. Every receptor here comes from an adult in good health.

The chain combines TRBV5-1 with TRBJ2-7; maybe TRBD2 (6 bases). The CDR3 totals 16 residues. V lost 0 bases, J lost 1 base, and 14 bases lay in between. Germline-derived CDR1 and CDR2 are SGHRS and YFSETQ. Written as DNA, the CDR3 is TGCGCCAGCAGCTTGGGGTTTGGGGGAGGTTCCTACGAGCAGTACTTC. It specifies CASSLGFGGGSYEQYF.

The gene calls are TRBV29-1 and TRBJ2-7; 10 bases fit TRBD1. This CDR3 has 15 amino acids. The germline gives CDR1 SQVTM, CDR2 ANQGSEA. The junction had 13 bases not matched to a gene; V was cut back by 6 bases and J by 5 bases. The DNA for the CDR3 is TGCAGCGTCGGGACGTACCGGGACAGGGGCCACGAGCAGTACTTC. Amino acid sequence: CSVGTYRDRGHEQYF.

The chain links TRBV6-5 to TRBJ1-2; the D is unclear. With 2 bases removed from V and 2 bases from J, the gap between germline ends came to 9 bases. This CDR3 region has 14 residues. The germline CDR1 and CDR2 sequences are MNHEY and SVGAGI. The CDR3 spells CASSYTSSNYGYTF. The CDR3 nucleotides read TGTGCCAGCAGTTACACTTCTTCCAACTATGGCTACACCTTC.

V and J are TRBV29-1 and TRBJ1-1; D is uncertain. The germline CDR1 and CDR2 sequences are SQVTM and ANQGSEA. The V and J ends lost 7 bases and 1 base respectively, with 7 bases between them. The CDR3 is 11 residues long. The CDR3 region has the DNA TGCAGCGAGGAGGGGAACACTGAAGCTTTCTTT. This encodes CSEEGNTEAFF.

This clone was recorded once. The chain links TRBV4-1 to TRBJ2-7; 12 bases agree with TRBD2. Losses at the gene ends were 1 base for V and 2 bases for J; bases not matched to a gene: 6. Per the germline V gene, CDR1 is MGHRA and CDR2 is YSYEKL. This CDR3 has 17 amino acids. The CDR3 loop is CASSQAQPSGRAYEQYF. The CDR3 DNA is TGCGCCAGCAGCCAAGCTCAACCTAGCGGGAGGGCCTACGAGCAGTACTTC.

The J gene is TRBJ2-1, the V gene TRBV11-2, with D perhaps given as TRBD1 or TRBD2 (5 bases each). CDR3 size: 17 residues. The germline V gene has CDR1 SGHAT and CDR2 FQNNGV. The V gene lost 1 base and the J gene lost 0 bases, with 13 bases spanning the gap. The DNA of the CDR3 is TGTGCCAGCAGCTTAGCGGGGCTAGCCAGCTCCTACAATGAGCAGTTCTTC. Protein: CASSLAGLASSYNEQFF. The full variable domain, its missing parts supplied by reference TRBV11-2 and TRBJ2-1, is EAGVAQSPRYKIIEKRQSVAFWCNPISGHATLYWYQQILGQGPKLLIQFQNNGVVDDSQLPKDRFSAERLKGVDSTLKIQPAKLEDSAVYLCASSLAGLASSYNEQFFGPGTRLTVL.

Written as DNA, the CDR3 is TGTGCCAGCAGCCAAGCAGGGGGGGGTGACACTGAAGCTTTCTTT. The encoded protein is CASSQAGGGDTEAFF. The chain has TRBV3-1 (or the pseudogene TRBV3-2) and TRBJ1-1, with TRBD1 matching over 7 bases. In germline, CDR1 is LGHDT, CDR2 YNNKEL (reference sequence). The V segment lost 1 base and the J segment 3 bases; nucleotides outside the gene matches: 5. The CDR3 length is 15 residues.

The chain couples TRBV4-3 to TRBJ1-2; 7 nucleotides line up with TRBD1. The CDR3 has 15 residues. The V gene's germline CDR1 is LGHNA and CDR2 YSLEER. The junction had 7 bases not matched to a gene; V was cut back by 0 bases and J by 6 bases. The CDR3 region is CASSQDRRTGHGYTF. CDR3 bases: TGCGCCAGCAGCCAAGATCGCAGGACAGGCCATGGCTACACCTTC.

In this sample, this clone turned up a few times. The V call is TRBV28, the J call TRBJ1-5; perhaps TRBD1 as D (5 bases). This CDR3 has 15 residues. The germline V and J ends were trimmed by 8 bases and 9 bases, with 23 bases remaining between them. Germline CDR1 and CDR2: MDHEN and SYDVKM. CDR3 protein: CASESGHSSLRPQHF. The CDR3 DNA reads as TGTGCCAGCGAATCTGGACATTCGTCCTTGAGGCCCCAGCATTTT.

This clone has a single count. V gene TRBV10-3 combines with J gene TRBJ2-1; D uncertain. CDR1 and CDR2 (germline): ENHRY, SYGVKD. The CDR3 loop spans 15 amino acids. Deletions cut 0 bases from V and 5 bases from J, with 11 bases between. The CDR3, as DNA: TGTGCCATCAGTGAGTCAGAGCTTCCCCACAATGAGCAGTTCTTC. This translates into CAISESELPHNEQFF.